This entry lists 29 T cell receptor beta chains sequenced from one sample in a study of memory CD4+ T cells and cytomegalovirus serostatus. The sort gate was single viable CD3+CD4+CD8-CD45RO+ cells for memory CD4+ T cells. Data came from immunoSEQ multiplex PCR; TCRdb stores just in-frame clones and leaves some out. The sample records 40,000 to 55,000 clones, 82% being singletons. Material for sequencing was memory CD4+ T cells from blood. The receptor source for this set is an adult in good health and CMV-seronegative.

V usage is TRBV7-6 and J usage is TRBJ2-5; unclear D gene. The CDR3 totals 12 residues. CDR1 and CDR2 from the germline V gene are SGHVS and FNYEAQ. V was trimmed by 1 base and J by 3 bases, leaving 3 bases between them. The CDR3 DNA reads as TGTGCCAGCAGCTTAGGAAAAGAGACCCAGTACTTC. Translating gives CASSLGKETQYF.

This sequence joins TRBV6-5 and TRBJ1-2; 7 bases agree with TRBD1. The CDR3 is 13 amino acids. V lost 7 bases to trimming and J lost 4 bases; unmatched junction nucleotides: 6. Germline-derived CDR1 and CDR2 are MNHEY and SVGAGI. The CDR3 nucleotides read TGTGCCAGCAATTCAGGGGGAGGCTATGGCTACACCTTC. It is translated as CASNSGGGYGYTF.

The chain couples TRBV4-3 to TRBJ2-3; D ambiguous. Germline CDR1 is LGHNA and CDR2 is YSLEER. The CDR3 is made up of 15 amino acids. V lost 1 base and J lost 2, with 10 bases in between. CDR3 sequence reads: CASSQGSGPTDTQYF. The CDR3 nucleotides are TGCGCCAGCAGCCAAGGATCAGGACCCACAGATACGCAGTATTTT.

The CDR3 is CASSGRGNEQYF. The CDR3 region has the DNA TGTGCCAGCAGCGGAAGGGGTAACGAGCAGTACTTC. This chain uses TRBV7-8 with TRBJ2-7; tentatively, D is TRBD1 (5 bases). From germline, CDR1 is SGHVS and CDR2 FQNEAQ. The CDR3 length is 12 residues. V was pared by 5 bases and J by 5 bases, with 10 bases between.

This chain uses TRBV7-2 with TRBJ1-5, with a possible D match to TRBD1 (6 bases). Trimming removed 2 bases from V and 1 base from J, with 9 bases in between. Germline V CDR1 and CDR2: SGHTA, FQGNSA. The CDR3 sequence is 15 residues long. Here the CDR3 reads CASSLRGGSNQPQHF. Here the CDR3 DNA reads TGTGCCAGCAGCTTAAGGGGGGGCAGCAATCAGCCCCAGCATTTT.

J is TRBJ2-3 and V is TRBV2, with TRBD2 identical over 7 bases. The V and J ends lost 4 bases and 5 bases, in that order; junction bases with no gene match: 9. The CDR3 consists of 15 residues. Germline CDR1 reads SNHLY; CDR2 reads FYNNEI. DNA of the CDR3: TGTGCCAGCAGTGGTGGACTAGGGGTGCAAGATACGCAGTATTTT. This codes for CASSGGLGVQDTQYF. Full variable domain (outside the CDR3, taken from reference TRBV2 and TRBJ2-3): EPEVTQTPSHQVTQMGQEVILRCVPISNHLYFYWYRQILGQKVEFLVSFYNNEISEKSEIFDDQFSVERPDGSNFTLKIRSTKLEDSAMYFCASSGGLGVQDTQYFGPGTRLTVL.

On this clone itself: One end of the junction fails to match germline, which may point to a read error. The chain carries TRBV5-5 and TRBJ1-5; 9 positions match TRBD1. The V gene's germline CDR1 is SGHKS and CDR2 YYEKEE (reference sequence). The CDR3 runs 14 residues. In DNA, the CDR3 is TGTGCCAGCAGCCGGACAGGGGAAAATCCGCCCCAGCATTTT. The encoded protein is CASSRTGENPPQHF.

In this sample, this clone turned up once. The rearrangement uses TRBV5-1 and TRBJ2-1, with D possibly being TRBD2 (6 bases). In germline, CDR1 is SGHRS, CDR2 YFSETQ. The CDR3 covers 16 residues. The V end was cut by 3 bases, the J end by 2 bases, with 15 bases between. The CDR3, as DNA: TGCGCCAGCAGCTCGGGACTCCAGACGACCTACAATGAGCAGTTCTTC. This translates into CASSSGLQTTYNEQFF.

The J gene is TRBJ2-2, the V gene TRBV4-3, with D possibly matching TRBD2 (7 bases). Germline V lookup: CDR1 LGHNA, CDR2 YSLEER. V was trimmed by 1 base and J by 8 bases, leaving 11 bases between them. This CDR3 has 14 residues. The CDR3 protein is CASSQVGGPGELFF. Here the CDR3 DNA reads TGCGCCAGCAGCCAAGTGGGGGGGCCGGGGGAGCTGTTTTTT.

Of note for this clone: Other DNA sequences in the sample encode the same CDR3. V and J are TRBV2 and TRBJ1-6; 9 nucleotides align to TRBD1. The V gene's germline CDR1 is SNHLY and CDR2 FYNNEI. The CDR3 runs to 15 residues. J gave up 5 bases and V 4 bases, and 3 bases lay outside the gene matches. CDR3 nucleotides: TGTGCCAGCAGTGGAGGGACAGGGAATAATTCACCCCTCCACTTT. It specifies CASSGGTGNNSPLHF.

The chain recombines TRBV20-1 with TRBJ1-1, with no clear D. Looked up from germline, CDR1 is DFQATT and CDR2 is SNEGSKA (reference sequence). CDR3 size: 11 residues. The V end was cut by 1 base, the J end by 8 bases, with 8 bases between. The CDR3 DNA is TGCAGTGCTAGAGGGAGCTCGGAAGCTTTCTTT. Protein: CSARGSSEAFF.

V is TRBV28 and J is TRBJ1-6; D unclear. The CDR3 spans 14 residues. From germline, CDR1 is MDHEN and CDR2 SYDVKM. Between the trimmed V and J ends, which lost 7 bases and 0 bases, there was a span of 7 bases. The CDR3 DNA follows: TGTGCCAGCATTGAGAGCTCCTATAATTCACCCCTCCACTTT. It yields the protein CASIESSYNSPLHF.

The chain carries TRBV9 and TRBJ1-6; unclear D gene. V gave up 3 bases and J gave up 6 bases, with 10 bases separating them. The germline CDR1 and CDR2 sequences are SGDLS and YYNGEE. The CDR3 runs 14 residues. DNA of the CDR3: TGTGCCAGCAGCGGCAAGACAACTAATTCACCCCTCCACTTT. This sequence encodes CASSGKTTNSPLHF.

The V call is TRBV5-4, the J call TRBJ1-3, with D hard to call. V gave up 2 bases and J gave up 6 bases, with 12 bases separating them. Per germline, CDR1 SGHNT and CDR2 YYREEE (reference sequence). The CDR3 extends over 14 amino acids. This CDR3 reads CASSFNSGENTIYF. The CDR3 DNA reads TGTGCCAGCAGCTTTAACAGTGGTGAAAACACCATATATTTT.

This clone was seen more than once but under ten times. V gene TRBV6-5 combines with J gene TRBJ1-2; 8 nucleotides match TRBD1. Per germline, CDR1 MNHEY and CDR2 SVGAGI. This CDR3 region has 14 residues. V shed 2 bases, J shed 6 bases, and the junction held 5 bases outside the gene matches. The CDR3 loop is CASSYGTGGNGYTF. CDR3 bases: TGTGCCAGCAGTTACGGGACAGGAGGAAATGGCTACACCTTC.

Judged by abundance, this clone is medium-sized. V usage is TRBV25-1 and J usage is TRBJ1-1; D possibly corresponds to TRBD1 (6 bases). The CDR3 runs to 14 residues. Germline-derived CDR1 and CDR2 are MGHDK and SYGVNS. The V gene lost 6 bases and the J gene lost 7 bases, with 18 bases spanning the gap. The CDR3 protein is CASSPGTGHLEAFF. CDR3 in DNA: TGTGCCAGCAGCCCCGGGACGGGACATCTTGAAGCTTTCTTT.

This clone is categorized as medium-sized. This CDR3 reads CASSLKGRFRSGNTIYF. The CDR3 DNA reads TGTGCCAGCAGCTTAAAGGGAAGATTTAGGTCTGGAAACACCATATATTTT. V gene TRBV7-9 combines with J gene TRBJ1-3; D is unclear. The V end was cut by 2 bases, the J end by 1 base, with 15 bases between. The CDR3 runs to 17 residues. Germline V gene lookup returns CDR1 SEHNR and CDR2 FQNEAQ (reference sequence).

In nucleotides, the CDR3 is TGTGCCAGCAGCGTATCGGGACACCAAGAGACCCAGTACTTC. It encodes CASSVSGHQETQYF. J is TRBJ2-5 and V is TRBV9; tentatively, D is TRBD1 or TRBD2 (5 bases each). This CDR3 has 14 residues. The germline V gene encodes CDR1 SGDLS and CDR2 YYNGEE. The V end was cut by 1 base, the J end by 0 bases, with 7 bases between.

V gene TRBV28 combines with J gene TRBJ1-4; tentative D call: TRBD1 (5 bases). V lost 3 bases and J lost 8, with 16 bases in between. Germline values: CDR1 MDHEN, CDR2 SYDVKM. The CDR3 is 15 amino acids. For the CDR3, the DNA is TGTGCCAGCAGTTTTAGGGCGAGGGGTACGGAAAAACTGTTTTTT. Its translation is CASSFRARGTEKLFF.

The chain employs TRBV28 and TRBJ1-2; tentative D call: TRBD1 (5 bases). The V end lost 7 bases, the J end lost 8 bases, and 8 bases lay between the germline ends. This CDR3 contains 10 residues. From germline, CDR1 is MDHEN and CDR2 SYDVKM. DNA of the CDR3: TGTGCCAGCAAAAGGGGCGGCTACACCTTC. It translates to CASKRGGYTF.

The chain's CDR3 is CASSLVGLDFSGANVLTF. The CDR3 DNA sequence: TGTGCCAGCAGCTTAGTTGGACTTGACTTCTCTGGGGCCAACGTCCTGACTTTC. The rearrangement links TRBV7-8 to TRBJ2-6; weak D call: TRBD2 (5 bases). Trimming stripped 1 base from V and 0 bases from J, with 13 bases between. There are 18 residues in the CDR3. Germline V CDR1 and CDR2: SGHVS, FQNEAQ.

This clone was found a few times. The J gene is TRBJ2-5, the V gene TRBV28, with a tentative D call TRBD1 (6 bases). The ends were cut back, 7 bases at V and 1 base at J, with 13 bases in the middle. Per germline, CDR1 MDHEN and CDR2 SYDVKM. CDR3 size: 14 residues. The CDR3 loop reads CASKGGTGQETQYF. Written as DNA, the CDR3 is TGTGCCAGCAAAGGGGGAACGGGCCAAGAGACCCAGTACTTC.

The chain recombines TRBV7-8 with TRBJ1-2, with unresolved D. From germline, CDR1 is SGHVS and CDR2 FQNEAQ. Trimming removed 4 bases from V and 4 bases from J, with 16 bases in between. This CDR3 region has 15 residues. In DNA form, the CDR3 reads TGTGCCAGCAGCTCGGACGGTTCGGGATTCTATGGCTACACCTTC. This translates into CASSSDGSGFYGYTF.

This chain links TRBV30 with TRBJ2-7; D unclear. The germline V gene encodes CDR1 GTSNPN and CDR2 SVGIG (reference sequence). This CDR3 has 12 residues. Trimming removed 4 bases at V and 0 bases at J, with 7 bases between. CDR3 region: CAWKRDSYEQYF. The CDR3 DNA sequence: TGTGCCTGGAAAAGGGACTCCTACGAGCAGTACTTC.

This clone turned up a few times. The gene calls are TRBV5-6 and TRBJ2-7, with 10 bases fitting TRBD1. V dropped 3 bases and J dropped 6; count of bases not matched to a gene: 6. CDR1 and CDR2 from the germline V gene are SGHDT and YYEEEE. The CDR3 contains 14 residues. The CDR3 loop is CASSWTGGKGEQYF. CDR3 nucleotide sequence: TGTGCCAGCAGCTGGACAGGGGGTAAGGGCGAGCAGTACTTC.

This CDR3 reads CASSMSGTVSNQPQHF. For the CDR3, the DNA is TGTGCCAGTAGTATGTCTGGGACGGTTAGCAATCAGCCCCAGCATTTT. J is TRBJ1-5 and V is TRBV19; D perhaps matches TRBD1 (5 bases). The CDR3 contains 16 residues. V lost 3 bases to trimming and J lost 0 bases, with 12 bases between them. Germline V gives CDR1 LNHDA, CDR2 SQIVND (reference sequence). Filled out from reference TRBV19 and TRBJ1-5, the complete variable domain reads DGGITQSPKYLFRKEGQNVTLSCEQNLNHDAMYWYRQDPGQGLRLIYYSQIVNDFQKGDIAEGYSVSREKKESFPLTVTSAQKNPTAFYLCASSMSGTVSNQPQHFGDGTRLSIL.

The DNA of the CDR3 is TGTGCCGGACTAGCGGGGATGGATACGCAGTATTTT. Its translation is CAGLAGMDTQYF. The V call is TRBV2, the J call TRBJ2-3, with 12 bases lining up with TRBD2. The J segment lost 6 bases and the V segment lost 11 bases, leaving 3 bases of the junction unmatched. The CDR3 has 12 residues. Germline V gene data show CDR1 as SNHLY and CDR2 as FYNNEI. Full variable domain (remainder filled in from reference TRBV2 and TRBJ2-3): EPEVTQTPSHQVTQMGQEVILRCVPISNHLYFYWYRQILGQKVEFLVSFYNNEISEKSEIFDDQFSVERPDGSNFTLKIRSTKLEDSAMYFCAGLAGMDTQYFGPGTRLTVL.

This clone was seen once. The chain links TRBV5-1 to TRBJ1-5; D uncertain. Trimming took off 2 bases at V and 4 bases at J, with 1 base between the two ends. CDR1 and CDR2 (germline): SGHRS, YFSETQ. CDR3 length: 11 amino acids. CDR3 in amino acids: CASSLNQPQHF. The CDR3 DNA reads as TGCGCCAGCAGCTTAAATCAGCCCCAGCATTTT.

V usage is TRBV19 and J usage is TRBJ1-5, with D tentatively TRBD1 (6 bases). The CDR3 sequence is 16 residues long. The V and J ends lost 3 bases and 7 bases respectively, with 19 bases between them. CDR1 is LNHDA, CDR2 SQIVND, per germline (reference sequence). This CDR3 reads CASSMFTGSQGQPQHF. DNA of the CDR3: TGTGCCAGTAGTATGTTCACAGGGTCCCAGGGCCAGCCCCAGCATTTT.